This section outlines one TCR beta chain sequence together with its context. Its specific antigen is unknown. No qualities accompany the bases; no much larger clone lies one base away. According to the study, the label for this sample's time point signals: tumor resected at nephrectomy. The treatment or condition label here, explained by the study, means: treatment-naive control, cytoreductive nephrectomy. Control tumors came from treatment-naive renal cell carcinoma patients who underwent cytoreductive nephrectomy without prior radiation. Every patient's renal cell carcinoma showed clear cell pathology. The control tumors sequenced for TCR were resected between about 2011 and 2015 from approximately twelve males and a handful of females whose median age was around 57 years (range roughly 35 to 90). Tumors were mechanically dissociated, digested with collagenase/hyaluronidase at 37 °C, processed in gentleMACS C tubes, and stored in liquid nitrogen. The QIAamp DNA Blood Mini Kit (Qiagen) was used to prepare genomic DNA for TCR sequencing. Only samples passing all quality control checks were included in the analyses.

Reading from cysteine to phenylalanine, the CDR3 counts 18 amino acids. The CDR3 DNA has 54 bases and is translated from base 1. The germline V end is reduced by 0 bases and the J end by 8 bases; junction bases left unmatched: 19. Taken from the germline V gene, the CDR1 and CDR2 loops are SGHDT and YYEEEE. This sample stems from a study of radiation and T cells in renal cell carcinoma (dated by TCRdb to 2020 to 2021). With regard to the full study: TCR beta sequencing covered approximately 51 samples in total, comprising approximately 25 tumors and about 27 peripheral blood samples. In the 40 to 60 samples combined, 4,016,671 unique CDR3 nucleotide sequences were found, encoding 2,658,974 unique CDR3 amino acid sequences. The full study reports these points: Compared with controls, irradiated tumors had higher TCR clonality, as the top 100 clonotypes made up an average of around 54% of the repertoire, versus roughly 40% in nephrectomy-only tumors. Effects of radiation dose or scheduling on the TCR repertoire could not be addressed with the single-armed trial design. A greater number of dominant CDR3 motifs was detected in irradiated tumors than in control tumors, and a larger share of the repertoire was occupied by these motifs in irradiated tumors than in control tumors. Intratumoral heterogeneity went uncaptured because the only tumor material available was small regions of 0.85 to 1 g.

TCR beta libraries were generated from genomic DNA with the immunoSEQ kit, following the manufacturer's recommendations. To prepare libraries, a first multiplex PCR with proprietary primers was run, followed by a second PCR that added unique barcodes, and a bead cleanup was done after each round. Each sample batch included a kit-provided positive control reaction and a negative control reaction. The final libraries underwent checking on an Agilent 4200 TapeStation D1000 ScreenTape, volumetric pooling, and quantification by qPCR. Sequencing was performed on an Illumina NextSeq500 using a MidOutput 150-cycle cartridge, with 156 Read1 cycles, 15 Index1 cycles, and the kit custom primers. The pooled library was loaded at roughly 0.9 pM with about 21% PhiX control spiked in. On the authors' methods: Vendor-processed data were analyzed in R, with a clonotype defined as all T cells sharing the same CDR3 nucleotide sequence. In the clone abundance analyses, frequencies were normalized to the 10,000 most abundant clones in each sample. Public T cell clones, which averaged fewer than five per sample, were removed prior to analysis. Dominant motifs were analyzed with ImmunoMap using the PAM10 matrix, a gap penalty of 30, and a homology threshold of 0.3, and motifs with a cumulative frequency of at least 0.01 were considered dominant. TCRdb's version of the immuneACCESS table is confined to in-frame rearrangements and falls short of the full clone set. An unresolved V gene accounts for under half of the shortfall where checked; the remainder is of unknown origin. V and J calls and clone size follow that table, whereas D and trimming were derived from the DNA. Recorded for this sample are 24,000 or so clones; around 57% of them occurred a single time. Less than 25% of the sample rests with the top ten.

The receptor comes from a human donor with renal cell carcinoma. The sample consisted of tumor tissue, taken from a patient whose treatment was nephrectomy without radiotherapy. This receptor chain uses TRBV5-6 and TRBJ1-2; TRBD1 lines up with 7 middle nucleotides. The CDR3 protein sequence reads: CASSLDPDRVGLSGGYTF. The bases are TGTGCCAGCAGCTTGGACCCTGACAGGGTCGGTTTAAGTGGAGGCTACACCTTC.